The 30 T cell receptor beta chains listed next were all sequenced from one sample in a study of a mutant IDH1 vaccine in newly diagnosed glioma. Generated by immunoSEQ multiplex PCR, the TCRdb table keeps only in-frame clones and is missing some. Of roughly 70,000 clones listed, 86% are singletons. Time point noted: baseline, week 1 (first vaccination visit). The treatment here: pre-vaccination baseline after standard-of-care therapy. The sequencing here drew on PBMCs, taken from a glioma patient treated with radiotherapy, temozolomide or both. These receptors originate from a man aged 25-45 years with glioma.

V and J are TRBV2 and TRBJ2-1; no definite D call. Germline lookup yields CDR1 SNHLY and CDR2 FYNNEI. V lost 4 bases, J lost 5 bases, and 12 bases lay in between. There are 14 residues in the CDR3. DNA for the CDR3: TGTGCCAGCAGTGCGACTTTCCTCAACAATGAGCAGTTCTTC. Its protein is CASSATFLNNEQFF. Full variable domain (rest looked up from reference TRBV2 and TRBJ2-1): EPEVTQTPSHQVTQMGQEVILRCVPISNHLYFYWYRQILGQKVEFLVSFYNNEISEKSEIFDDQFSVERPDGSNFTLKIRSTKLEDSAMYFCASSATFLNNEQFFGPGTRLTVL.

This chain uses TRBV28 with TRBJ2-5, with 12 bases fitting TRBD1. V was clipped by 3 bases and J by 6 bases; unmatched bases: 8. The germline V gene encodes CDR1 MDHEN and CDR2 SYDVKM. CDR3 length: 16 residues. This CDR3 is CASSLVGQGAQKTQYF. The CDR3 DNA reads TGTGCCAGCAGTTTGGTGGGACAGGGGGCACAAAAGACCCAGTACTTC.

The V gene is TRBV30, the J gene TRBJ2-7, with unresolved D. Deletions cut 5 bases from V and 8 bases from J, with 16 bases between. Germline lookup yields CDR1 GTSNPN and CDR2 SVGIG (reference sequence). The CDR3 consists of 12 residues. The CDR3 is CAWGSGFRQQYF. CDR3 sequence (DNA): TGTGCCTGGGGATCCGGGTTTAGACAGCAGTACTTC.

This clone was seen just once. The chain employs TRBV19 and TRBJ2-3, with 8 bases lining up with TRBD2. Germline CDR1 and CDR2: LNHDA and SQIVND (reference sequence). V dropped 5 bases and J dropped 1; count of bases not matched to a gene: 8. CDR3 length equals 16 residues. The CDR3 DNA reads TGTGCCAGTAGTTTAACGCGGGGGGCCCGCACAGATACGCAGTATTTT. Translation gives CASSLTRGARTDTQYF.

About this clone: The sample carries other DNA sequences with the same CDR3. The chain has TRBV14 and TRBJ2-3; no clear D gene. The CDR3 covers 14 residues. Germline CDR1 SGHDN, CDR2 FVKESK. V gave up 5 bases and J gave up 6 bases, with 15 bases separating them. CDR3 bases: TGTGCCAGCAGCGCCGAAATCTACACGGATACGCAGTATTTT. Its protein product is CASSAEIYTDTQYF.

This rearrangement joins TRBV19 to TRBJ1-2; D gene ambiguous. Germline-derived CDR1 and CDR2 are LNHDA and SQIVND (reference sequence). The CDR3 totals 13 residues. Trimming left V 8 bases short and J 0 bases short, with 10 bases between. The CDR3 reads CASSPASNYGYTF. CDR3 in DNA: TGTGCCAGTTCCCCAGCTTCTAACTATGGCTACACCTTC. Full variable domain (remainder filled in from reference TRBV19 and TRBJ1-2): DGGITQSPKYLFRKEGQNVTLSCEQNLNHDAMYWYRQDPGQGLRLIYYSQIVNDFQKGDIAEGYSVSREKKESFPLTVTSAQKNPTAFYLCASSPASNYGYTFGSGTRLTVV.

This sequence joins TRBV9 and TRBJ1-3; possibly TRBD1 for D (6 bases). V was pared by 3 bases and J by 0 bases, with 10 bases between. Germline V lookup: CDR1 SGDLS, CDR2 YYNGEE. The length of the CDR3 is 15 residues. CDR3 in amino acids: CASSATGNSGNTIYF. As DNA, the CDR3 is TGTGCCAGCAGCGCAACAGGGAACTCTGGAAACACCATATATTTT.

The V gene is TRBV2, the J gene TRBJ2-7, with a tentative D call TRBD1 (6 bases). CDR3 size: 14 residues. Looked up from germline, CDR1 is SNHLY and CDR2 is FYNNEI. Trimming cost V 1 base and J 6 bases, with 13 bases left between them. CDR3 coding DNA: TGTGCCAGCAGTGAAGGCCGGACAGTTTCCGAGCAGTACTTC. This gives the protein CASSEGRTVSEQYF.

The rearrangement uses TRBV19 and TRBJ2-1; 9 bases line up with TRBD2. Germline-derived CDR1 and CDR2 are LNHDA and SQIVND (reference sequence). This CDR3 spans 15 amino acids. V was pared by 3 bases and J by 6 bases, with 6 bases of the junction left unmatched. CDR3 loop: CASSMWRGGRNEQFF. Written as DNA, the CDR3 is TGTGCCAGTAGTATGTGGCGGGGGGGCCGCAATGAGCAGTTCTTC.

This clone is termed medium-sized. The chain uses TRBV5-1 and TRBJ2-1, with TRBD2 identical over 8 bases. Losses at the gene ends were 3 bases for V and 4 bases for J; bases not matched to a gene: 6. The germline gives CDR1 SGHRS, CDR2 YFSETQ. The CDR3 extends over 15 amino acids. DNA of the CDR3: TGCGCCAGCAGCTGGTTCGCGGGGGGTTACAATGAGCAGTTCTTC. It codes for CASSWFAGGYNEQFF.

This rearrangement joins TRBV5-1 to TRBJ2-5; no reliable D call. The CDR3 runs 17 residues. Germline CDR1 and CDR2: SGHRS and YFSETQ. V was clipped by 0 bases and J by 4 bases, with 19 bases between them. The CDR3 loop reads CASSLGRRTDSRETQYF. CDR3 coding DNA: TGCGCCAGCAGCTTGGGAAGGCGGACGGATTCCCGAGAGACCCAGTACTTC.

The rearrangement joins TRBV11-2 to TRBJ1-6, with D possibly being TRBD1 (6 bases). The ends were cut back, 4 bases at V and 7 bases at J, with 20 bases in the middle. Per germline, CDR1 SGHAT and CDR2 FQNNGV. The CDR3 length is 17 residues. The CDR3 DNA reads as TGTGCCAGCAGCTCTAGGGCTAGGGGGGGAAAAAATTCACCCCTCCACTTT. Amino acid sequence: CASSSRARGGKNSPLHF.

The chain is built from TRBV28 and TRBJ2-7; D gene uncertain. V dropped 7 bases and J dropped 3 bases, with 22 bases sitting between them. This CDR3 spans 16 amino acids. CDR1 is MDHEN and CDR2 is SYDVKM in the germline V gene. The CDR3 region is CASTQGGPSWVYEQYF. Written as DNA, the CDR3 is TGTGCCAGCACCCAAGGTGGCCCGTCCTGGGTCTACGAGCAGTACTTC.

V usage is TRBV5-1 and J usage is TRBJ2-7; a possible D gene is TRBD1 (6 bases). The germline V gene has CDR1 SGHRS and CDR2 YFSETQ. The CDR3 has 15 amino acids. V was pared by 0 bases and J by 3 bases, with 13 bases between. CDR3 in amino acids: CASSLGTGRLYEQYF. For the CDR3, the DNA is TGCGCCAGCAGCTTGGGTACAGGGAGACTCTACGAGCAGTACTTC.

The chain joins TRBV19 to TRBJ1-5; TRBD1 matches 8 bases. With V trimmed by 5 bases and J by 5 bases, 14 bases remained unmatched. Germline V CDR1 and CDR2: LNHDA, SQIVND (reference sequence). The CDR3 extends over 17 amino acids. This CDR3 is CASSRLGQGKMYQPQHF. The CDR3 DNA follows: TGTGCCAGTAGTCGACTTGGACAGGGTAAGATGTATCAGCCCCAGCATTTT. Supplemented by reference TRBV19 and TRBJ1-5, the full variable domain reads DGGITQSPKYLFRKEGQNVTLSCEQNLNHDAMYWYRQDPGQGLRLIYYSQIVNDFQKGDIAEGYSVSREKKESFPLTVTSAQKNPTAFYLCASSRLGQGKMYQPQHFGDGTRLSIL.

DNA for the CDR3: TGCGCCAGCAGTACAGGGAGGAACACTGAAGCTTTCTTT. Translating it yields CASSTGRNTEAFF. V gene TRBV10-1 combines with J gene TRBJ1-1; tentative D call: TRBD1 (6 bases). V gave up 5 bases and J gave up 1 base, with 8 bases separating them. The CDR3 runs to 13 residues. In germline, CDR1 is WNHNN, CDR2 SYGVQD (reference sequence).

CDR3 coding DNA: TGTGCCAGCAGCTCACCTCCGACAGGGGGGACAGATACGCAGTATTTT. Its protein product is CASSSPPTGGTDTQYF. The genes are TRBV9 and TRBJ2-3, with 9 bases matching TRBD1. The CDR3 length is 16 residues. Germline trimming cut 4 bases from V and 3 bases from J; bases unmatched to any gene: 9. From germline, CDR1 is SGDLS and CDR2 YYNGEE. Drawing the rest from reference TRBV9 and TRBJ2-3, the complete variable domain is DSGVTQTPKHLITATGQRVTLRCSPRSGDLSVYWYQQSLDQGLQFLIQYYNGEERAKGNILERFSAQQFPDLHSELNLSSLELGDSALYFCASSSPPTGGTDTQYFGPGTRLTVL.

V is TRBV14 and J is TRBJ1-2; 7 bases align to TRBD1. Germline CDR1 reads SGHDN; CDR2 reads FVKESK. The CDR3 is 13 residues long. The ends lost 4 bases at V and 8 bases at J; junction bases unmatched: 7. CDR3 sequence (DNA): TGTGCCAGCAGCCGGGTAACAGGGGACGGCTACACCTTC. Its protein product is CASSRVTGDGYTF.

The CDR3 is CASSRIRDGNYGYTF. In DNA, the CDR3 is TGTGCCAGCAGTCGCATACGGGACGGCAACTATGGCTACACCTTC. The chain uses TRBV27 and TRBJ1-2, with D possibly TRBD1 on 5 matching bases. V was shortened by 5 bases and J by 2 bases, with 15 bases between the two germline ends. Per the germline V gene, CDR1 is MNHEY and CDR2 is SMNVEV (reference sequence). This CDR3 spans 15 amino acids.

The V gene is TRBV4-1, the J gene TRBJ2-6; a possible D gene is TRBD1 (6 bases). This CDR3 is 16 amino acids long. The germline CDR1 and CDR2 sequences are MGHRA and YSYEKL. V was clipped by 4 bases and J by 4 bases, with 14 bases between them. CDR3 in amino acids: CASSLLQGPGANVLTF. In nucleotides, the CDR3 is TGCGCCAGCAGCCTCCTCCAGGGGCCAGGGGCCAACGTCCTGACTTTC.

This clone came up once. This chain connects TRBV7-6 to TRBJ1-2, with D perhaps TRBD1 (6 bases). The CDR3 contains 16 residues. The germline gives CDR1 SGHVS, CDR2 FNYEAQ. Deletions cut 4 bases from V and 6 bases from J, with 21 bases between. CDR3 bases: TGTGCCAGCAGCTCTTTCGGGACCGGGGACAAGGATGGCTACACCTTC. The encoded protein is CASSSFGTGDKDGYTF.

Here the CDR3 reads CASSEDRGHTEAFF. The CDR3 nucleotides read TGTGCCAGCAGTGAGGACAGGGGTCATACTGAAGCTTTCTTT. This chain joins TRBV6-6 and TRBJ1-1, with 9 bases fitting TRBD1. Germline-derived CDR1 and CDR2 are MNHNY and SVGAGI (reference sequence). This CDR3 has 14 amino acids. After removal of 5 bases from V and 5 bases from J, the junction contained 6 bases not matched to a gene.

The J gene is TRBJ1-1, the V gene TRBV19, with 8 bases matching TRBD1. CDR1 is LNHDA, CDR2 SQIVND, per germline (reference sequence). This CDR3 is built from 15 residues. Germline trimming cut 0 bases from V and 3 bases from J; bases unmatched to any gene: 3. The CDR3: CASSIDAGGDTEAFF. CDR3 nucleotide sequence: TGTGCCAGTAGTATAGATGCAGGGGGCGACACTGAAGCTTTCTTT.

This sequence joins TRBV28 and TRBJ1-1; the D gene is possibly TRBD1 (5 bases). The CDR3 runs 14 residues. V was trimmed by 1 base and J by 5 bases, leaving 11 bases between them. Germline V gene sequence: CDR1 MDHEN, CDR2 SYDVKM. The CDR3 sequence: CASSLSPGHTEAFF. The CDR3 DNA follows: TGTGCCAGCAGTTTATCACCAGGGCATACTGAAGCTTTCTTT.

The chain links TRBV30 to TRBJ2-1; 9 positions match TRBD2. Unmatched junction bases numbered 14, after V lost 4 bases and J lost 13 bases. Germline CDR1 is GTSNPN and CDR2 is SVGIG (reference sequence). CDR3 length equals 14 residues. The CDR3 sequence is CAWTLAGQRGRQFF. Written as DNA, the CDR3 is TGTGCCTGGACCCTAGCGGGGCAGCGGGGCCGTCAGTTCTTC.

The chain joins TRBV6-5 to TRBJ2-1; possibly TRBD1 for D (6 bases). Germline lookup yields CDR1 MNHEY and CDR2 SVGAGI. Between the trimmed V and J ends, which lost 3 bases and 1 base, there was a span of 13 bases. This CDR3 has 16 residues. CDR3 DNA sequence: TGTGCCAGCAGTTATCAGTGGCAGGGGTCCTACAATGAGCAGTTCTTC. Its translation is CASSYQWQGSYNEQFF.

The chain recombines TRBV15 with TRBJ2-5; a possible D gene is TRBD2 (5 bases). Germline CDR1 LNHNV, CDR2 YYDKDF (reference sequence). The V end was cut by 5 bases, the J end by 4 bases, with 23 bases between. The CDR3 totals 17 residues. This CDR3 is CATSDPGDGVSRETQYF. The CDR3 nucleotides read TGTGCCACCAGCGACCCCGGGGATGGCGTGTCGCGAGAGACCCAGTACTTC. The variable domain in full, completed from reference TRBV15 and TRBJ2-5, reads DAMVIQNPRYQVTQFGKPVTLSCSQTLNHNVMYWYQQKSSQAPKLLFHYYDKDFNNEADTPDNFQSRRPNTSFCFLDIRSPGLGDTAMYLCATSDPGDGVSRETQYFGPGTRLLVL.

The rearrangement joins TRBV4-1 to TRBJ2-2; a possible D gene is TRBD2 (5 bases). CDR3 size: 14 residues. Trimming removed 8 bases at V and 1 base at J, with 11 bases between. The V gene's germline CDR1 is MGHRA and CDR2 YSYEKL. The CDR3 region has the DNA TGCGCCAGCCGGAGGACTGTGAACACCGGGGAGCTGTTTTTT. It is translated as CASRRTVNTGELFF.

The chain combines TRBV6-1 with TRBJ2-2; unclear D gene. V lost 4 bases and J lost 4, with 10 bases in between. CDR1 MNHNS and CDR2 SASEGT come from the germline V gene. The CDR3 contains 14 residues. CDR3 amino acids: CASSVSWGTGELFF. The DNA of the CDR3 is TGTGCCAGCAGTGTCAGTTGGGGCACCGGGGAGCTGTTTTTT.

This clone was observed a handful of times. The CDR3 nucleotides read TGTGCCAGTAGTATAGGACAGAACAATCAGCCCCAGCATTTT. This gives the protein CASSIGQNNQPQHF. The V call is TRBV19, the J call TRBJ1-5; D might be TRBD1 (5 bases). V shed 1 base and J shed 3 bases, with 7 bases lying between them. Germline-derived CDR1 and CDR2 are LNHDA and SQIVND (reference sequence). The CDR3 runs to 14 residues.